This TCR beta chain comes out of a study of OX40 agonist ivuxolimab in advanced cancers. Across the whole study: Partial responses were observed in three patients, of whom one had hepatocellular carcinoma and two had cutaneous melanoma. Overall study results and limits: CD4+ and CD8+ blood T cells expanded clonally by week 6 at 0.1 to 3.0 mg/kg.

This CDR3 region has 14 residues. The V gene's germline CDR1 is MNHNS and CDR2 SASEGT. V lost 8 bases to trimming and J lost 5 bases, with 15 bases between them. Autoimmune disease history or systemic immunosuppression disqualified patients. In the case of this clone: The antigen is unknown.

Generated by immunoSEQ multiplex PCR, the TCRdb table keeps only in-frame clones and is missing some. Seen here are tens of thousands of clones, around nine tenths observed once, and the top ten hold approximately 1.9%. The sequenced sample was CD4+ or CD8+ T cells sorted from blood, obtained in a trial of the OX40 agonist ivuxolimab. This receptor was taken from an adult with an advanced solid tumor such as melanoma, head and neck, liver or kidney cancer. The J gene is TRBJ2-2, the V gene TRBV6-1; the D gene is possibly TRBD1 (6 bases). As DNA, the CDR3 is TGTGCCAGCCAAGCTAGGGGGTTAACCGGGGAGCTGTTTTTT. Translating gives CASQARGLTGELFF.